Below, 26 T cell receptor beta chains from the same sample are listed, as sequenced in a study of blood T cell repertoires in COVID-19. Libraries were prepared by immunoSEQ multiplex PCR; TCRdb keeps only in-frame clonotypes and omits some of them. The sample lists some 130,000 clones, almost 80% seen once, with over 9.5% in the top ten. The sequencing input was peripheral blood. These receptors were obtained from a man in his 60s who had recovered from COVID-19.

The chain carries TRBV18 and TRBJ1-2, with D hard to call. The germline V gene has CDR1 KGHSH and CDR2 LQKENI. Trimming left V 6 bases short and J 2 bases short, with 10 bases between. This CDR3 region has 13 residues. The CDR3: CASSPVENYGYTF. In DNA form, the CDR3 reads TGTGCCAGCTCCCCGGTGGAGAACTATGGCTACACCTTC.

This chain connects TRBV10-3 to TRBJ2-1, with TRBD2 identical over 7 bases. Trimming at V came to 3 bases and at J to 10 bases, leaving 9 bases not matched to a gene. The CDR3 is 14 amino acids. Germline V gene sequence: CDR1 ENHRY, CDR2 SYGVKD. DNA for the CDR3: TGTGCCATCAGTGAAAGGGCGGGAGAGACGGAGCAGTTCTTC. As protein: CAISERAGETEQFF.

This clone turned up a few times. A read error may account for a junction end that differs from germline. The chain recombines TRBV20-1 with TRBJ2-7; maybe TRBD2 (5 bases). The length of the CDR3 is 10 residues. CDR1 DFQATT and CDR2 SNEGSKA come from the germline V gene (reference sequence). CDR3: CSAGDRRRYF. CDR3 sequence (DNA): TGCAGTGCTGGAGATAGGAGGAGGTACTTC.

This sequence joins TRBV5-1 and TRBJ2-1; D is perhaps TRBD2 (5 bases). Trimming pared 4 bases from V and 9 bases from J, leaving 11 bases between. The CDR3 runs 12 residues. Germline V gives CDR1 SGHRS, CDR2 YFSETQ. This CDR3 reads CASSQGLFEQFF. CDR3 sequence (DNA): TGCGCCAGCAGCCAAGGACTCTTTGAGCAGTTCTTC.

The V gene is TRBV3-1 (or the pseudogene TRBV3-2), the J gene TRBJ1-1; TRBD1 aligns across 7 bases. The V segment lost 1 base and the J segment 4 bases; nucleotides outside the gene matches: 6. The CDR3 is 15 residues long. The germline CDR1 and CDR2 sequences are LGHDT and YNNKEL (reference sequence). The CDR3 nucleotides read TGTGCCAGCAGCCAAGTGAGACAGGGTGGCACTGAAGCTTTCTTT. Amino acids: CASSQVRQGGTEAFF.

The rearrangement uses TRBV6-2 or TRBV6-3 and TRBJ1-1; D is ambiguous. CDR1 MNHEY and CDR2 SVGEGT come from the germline V gene. The CDR3 has 17 amino acids. V dropped 0 bases and J dropped 5 bases, with 19 bases sitting between them. The DNA of the CDR3 is TGTGCCAGCAGTTACTCTACCTCATGGGCAGAGAGTACTGAAGCTTTCTTT. Amino acids: CASSYSTSWAESTEAFF.

The chain couples TRBV30 to TRBJ1-3, with D possibly matching TRBD1 (5 bases). In germline, CDR1 is GTSNPN, CDR2 SVGIG (reference sequence). This CDR3 region has 15 residues. With 2 bases removed from V and 0 bases from J, the gap between germline ends came to 11 bases. The CDR3 nucleotides read TGTGCCTGGAGTTCAGGGCCATACTCTGGAAACACCATATATTTT. Protein product: CAWSSGPYSGNTIYF. Using reference TRBV30 and TRBJ1-3 for the parts outside the CDR3, the full variable domain is SQTIHQWPATLVQPVGSPLSLECTVEGTSNPNLYWYRQAAGRGLQLLFYSVGIGQISSEVPQNLSASRPQDRQFILSSKKLLLSDSGFYLCAWSSGPYSGNTIYFGEGSWLTVV.

This clone has only a few counts. This sequence joins TRBV18 and TRBJ2-7, with D perhaps TRBD1 (5 bases). Per the germline V gene, CDR1 is KGHSH and CDR2 is LQKENI. Trimming left V 0 bases short and J 4 bases short, with 16 bases between. The CDR3 length is 16 residues. The CDR3 DNA reads TGTGCCAGCTCACCACCATTGCAGGGTTCCCCTTACGAGCAGTACTTC. It translates to CASSPPLQGSPYEQYF.

This sequence joins TRBV28 and TRBJ2-3, with D perhaps matching TRBD2 (5 bases). Trimming removed 4 bases from V and 6 bases from J, with 14 bases in between. This CDR3 is 14 amino acids long. In germline, CDR1 is MDHEN, CDR2 SYDVKM. CDR3 region: CASSSGRSGDTQYF. CDR3 nucleotides: TGTGCCAGCAGTTCTGGACGGTCGGGGGATACGCAGTATTTT.

The J gene is TRBJ2-3, the V gene TRBV6-2 or TRBV6-3; D is possibly TRBD2 (5 bases). The CDR3 has 15 amino acids. V lost 4 bases and J lost 3, with 14 bases in between. Germline V lookup: CDR1 MNHEY, CDR2 SVGEGT. In nucleotides, the CDR3 is TGTGCCAGCAGTTTTCGGACTCCTCCGACAGATACGCAGTATTTT. As protein: CASSFRTPPTDTQYF.

This clone appeared a single time. V and J are TRBV29-1 and TRBJ2-5; TRBD1 might be the D (6 bases). The CDR3 contains 12 residues. The V end lost 6 bases, the J end lost 4 bases, and 12 bases lay between the germline ends. Germline V gene data show CDR1 as SQVTM and CDR2 as ANQGSEA. The CDR3 nucleotides read TGCAGCGTGGACAGAGGGGCAGAGACCCAGTACTTC. It translates to CSVDRGAETQYF.

The chain uses TRBV21-1 and TRBJ1-5. TRBV21-1 is a recognized pseudogene. This CDR3 has 13 amino acids. DNA for the CDR3: TGTGCCAGCAGCGTAAGAGGGATCAGCCCCCAGCATTTT. It is translated as CASSVRGISPQHF.

The CDR3 nucleotides read TGTGCCAGCAGTTTAGTGGGGGCTGGGAACACTGAAGCTTTCTTT. Protein product: CASSLVGAGNTEAFF. The chain recombines TRBV27 with TRBJ1-1, with D perhaps TRBD1 (6 bases). The germline V gene encodes CDR1 MNHEY and CDR2 SMNVEV (reference sequence). This CDR3 has 15 residues. With 2 bases removed from V and 1 base from J, the gap between germline ends came to 11 bases.

The chain combines TRBV5-5 with TRBJ1-1, with D perhaps matching TRBD1 (5 bases). Germline values: CDR1 SGHKS, CDR2 YYEKEE (reference sequence). V lost 2 bases to trimming and J lost 3 bases, with 8 bases between them. The CDR3 consists of 13 residues. The CDR3 is CASSFTGDTEAFF. The CDR3 nucleotides are TGTGCCAGCAGCTTTACAGGAGACACTGAAGCTTTCTTT.

This rearrangement joins TRBV19 to TRBJ2-7; 8 nucleotides line up with TRBD2. The CDR3 loop spans 14 amino acids. J was trimmed by 4 bases and V by 4 bases; bases with no gene match: 6. CDR1 LNHDA and CDR2 SQIVND come from the germline V gene (reference sequence). DNA of the CDR3: TGTGCCAGTAGTAAGGGACTAGAGGGGTACGAGCAGTACTTC. It translates to CASSKGLEGYEQYF.

This clone was seen just once. The rearrangement links TRBV5-1 to TRBJ1-5; 10 nucleotides align to TRBD1. The CDR3 is 16 residues long. V trimming: 4 bases; J trimming: 0 bases; junction bases outside the gene matches: 4. Germline CDR1 and CDR2: SGHRS and YFSETQ. CDR3 DNA sequence: TGCGCCAGCAGCGCGGGACAGGGGTATAGCAATCAGCCCCAGCATTTT. Encoded protein: CASSAGQGYSNQPQHF.

V and J are TRBV15 and TRBJ2-5; 8 positions agree with TRBD1. V was clipped by 0 bases and J by 8 bases; unmatched bases: 8. Germline CDR1 and CDR2: LNHNV and YYDKDF (reference sequence). CDR3 size: 15 residues. The CDR3 sequence is CATSREAGGLGTQYF. The CDR3 DNA sequence: TGTGCCACCAGCAGAGAGGCAGGGGGCTTAGGAACCCAGTACTTC.

The gene calls are TRBV1 and TRBJ2-1; the table's D call, TRBD2, was not checked against the DNA. TRBV1 is a recognized pseudogene. The CDR3 has 20 amino acids. In DNA form, the CDR3 reads TGCACCAGCAGCCAAGATCACTGGACTAGCGGGACCTACTCCTACAATGAGCAGTTCTTC. Amino acids: CTSSQDHWTSGTYSYNEQFF.

J is TRBJ2-3 and V is TRBV14; no clear D. Germline lookup yields CDR1 SGHDN and CDR2 FVKESK. V lost 4 bases and J lost 0, with 8 bases in between. This CDR3 spans 14 amino acids. The CDR3 coding sequence is TGTGCCAGCAGCCCGCAGTTAAGCACAGATACGCAGTATTTT. Protein: CASSPQLSTDTQYF.

V usage is TRBV15 and J usage is TRBJ1-6, with 11 bases lining up with TRBD1. The CDR3 has 17 residues. V trimming: 1 base; J trimming: 13 bases; junction bases outside the gene matches: 12. Germline assignment: CDR1 LNHNV and CDR2 YYDKDF (reference sequence). The CDR3 protein is CATSRGGTGGKGSPLHF. For the CDR3, the DNA is TGTGCCACCAGCAGAGGGGGGACAGGGGGAAAAGGTTCGCCCCTCCACTTT. Full variable domain (missing parts from reference TRBV15 and TRBJ1-6): DAMVIQNPRYQVTQFGKPVTLSCSQTLNHNVMYWYQQKSSQAPKLLFHYYDKDFNNEADTPDNFQSRRPNTSFCFLDIRSPGLGDTAMYLCATSRGGTGGKGSPLHFGNGTRLTVT.

The chain links TRBV11-3 to TRBJ2-2; TRBD2 might be the D (5 bases). The CDR3 contains 14 residues. The V end was cut by 5 bases, the J end by 1 base, with 8 bases between. CDR1 and CDR2 from the germline V gene are SGHNT and YENEEA. The chain's CDR3 is CASSREGNTGELFF. CDR3 nucleotide sequence: TGTGCCAGCAGCCGAGAGGGGAACACCGGGGAGCTGTTTTTT.

This clone was detected only once. This chain connects TRBV6-2 or TRBV6-3 to TRBJ1-2; the D gene is possibly TRBD1 (5 bases). V dropped 4 bases and J dropped 4 bases, with 10 bases sitting between them. This CDR3 comprises 13 residues. CDR1 MNHEY and CDR2 SVGEGT come from the germline V gene. CDR3 DNA: TGTGCCAGCAGTTTTGACAGACCCTATGGCTACACCTTC. As protein: CASSFDRPYGYTF.

There are a few counts of this clone. The V call is TRBV19, the J call TRBJ1-2; the D is unclear. The CDR3 consists of 13 residues. CDR1 is LNHDA and CDR2 is SQIVND in the germline V gene (reference sequence). Trimming pared 5 bases from V and 2 bases from J, leaving 9 bases between. The CDR3 DNA is TGTGCCAGTAGTTCGACTTACAACTATGGCTACACCTTC. Residues: CASSSTYNYGYTF.

V and J are TRBV6-5 and TRBJ1-2; possible D gene TRBD1, 6 bases. The CDR3 sequence is 14 residues long. Germline V gene lookup returns CDR1 MNHEY and CDR2 SVGAGI. V lost 6 bases and J 3 bases, leaving 14 bases between the germline ends. The CDR3 DNA is TGTGCCAGCAGCCCCACAGGGAGGGACTATGGCTACACCTTC. Protein product: CASSPTGRDYGYTF.

The V gene is TRBV7-2, the J gene TRBJ2-7; 8 bases are a match to TRBD1. From germline, CDR1 is SGHTA and CDR2 FQGNSA. This CDR3 contains 15 residues. V lost 5 bases and J lost 2; bases outside the gene matches: 8. The CDR3 coding sequence is TGTGCCAGCAGCCCGAGACAGGGGTTAACCTACGAGCAGTACTTC. This gives the protein CASSPRQGLTYEQYF.

The chain combines TRBV6-2 or TRBV6-3 with TRBJ2-3, with TRBD2 identical over 9 bases. Losses at the gene ends were 6 bases for V and 3 bases for J; bases not matched to a gene: 7. This CDR3 comprises 15 residues. Germline CDR1 and CDR2: MNHEY and SVGEGT. This CDR3 reads CASSSGRTPTDTQYF. The CDR3 nucleotides are TGTGCCAGCAGCAGCGGGAGGACACCAACAGATACGCAGTATTTT.